This T cell receptor (beta chain) was sequenced during a study of T-cell memory formation after mild COVID-19. Trimming removed 2 bases from V and 7 bases from J, with 9 bases in between. Germline CDR1 and CDR2: SGHTA and FQGTGA. The CDR3 totals 14 residues. This clonotype occurred many times. No antigen is known for it. UMIs and sample barcodes were carried by the TCR alpha and TCR beta cDNA libraries that 5'RACE produced using constant-segment primers. MiXCR, run by TCRdb on the 5' RACE reads, gives a single entry per CDR3 protein. The sample includes about 280,000 distinct CDR3 sequences, over 7% of them seen just once. Study-wide results and limits: Whether day 37 second-wave clones are SARS-CoV-2-specific was not confirmed. CM and EM subsets held most contracting CD4+ clones; EMRA held CD8+ ones. Researchers found some responding clones in pre-infection memory, a sign that cross-reactive memory joined.

V is TRBV7-3 and J is TRBJ1-6; D uncertain. The sequence came from a man aged 18 to 29 who had mild COVID-19 (a few samples of this study predate the infection). Cell type and time point are not known. What was sequenced was PBMCs or a T cell subset sorted from them (not recorded which). CDR3 region: CASSLVRGNSPLHF. In DNA, the CDR3 is TGTGCCAGCAGCTTAGTACGGGGAAATTCACCCCTCCACTTT. Full variable domain (missing parts from reference TRBV7-3 and TRBJ1-6): GAGVSQTPSNKVTEKGKYVELRCDPISGHTALYWYRQSLGQGPEFLIYFQGTGAADDSGLPNDRFFAVRPEGSVSTLKIQRTERGDSAVYLCASSLVRGNSPLHFGNGTRLTVT.